These 8 T cell receptor beta chains came from one sample sequenced in a study of long-term antiretroviral therapy in people with HIV. Survey-level immunoSEQ v3.0 assays were run. Assay: immunoSEQ multiplex PCR; the TCRdb copy retains only in-frame clones and omits some. The sample holds about 40,000 clones, around 86% seen once. Sequenced material: unsorted PBMCs, taken 0.1 years before starting antiretroviral therapy. The source is a woman between 50 and 59 years old with HIV.

The V and J genes are TRBV11-2 and TRBJ2-7; D perhaps matches TRBD2 (6 bases). Germline V lookup: CDR1 SGHAT, CDR2 FQNNGV. Trimming cost V 1 base and J 0 bases, with 10 bases left between them. The CDR3 covers 15 residues. CDR3 amino acids: CASSLGGVPSYEQYF. The CDR3, as DNA: TGTGCCAGCAGCTTAGGGGGGGTCCCCTCCTACGAGCAGTACTTC.

A few counts support this clone. This chain joins TRBV7-8 and TRBJ2-7, with D maybe TRBD1 (6 bases). Germline V gene sequence: CDR1 SGHVS, CDR2 FQNEAQ. The CDR3 is 14 amino acids. V was pared by 8 bases and J by 1 base, with 15 bases between. As DNA, the CDR3 is TGTGCCAGCCAAGGACAGTACCTTTCCTACGAGCAGTACTTC. The encoded protein is CASQGQYLSYEQYF.

The CDR3 loop reads CASSEAGSYEQYF. The CDR3 nucleotides read TGTGCCAGCAGTGAAGCAGGGTCCTACGAGCAGTACTTC. V usage is TRBV6-1 and J usage is TRBJ2-7, with D hard to call. This CDR3 is 13 amino acids long. Germline assignment: CDR1 MNHNS and CDR2 SASEGT. V was pared by 0 bases and J by 1 base, with 4 bases between.

The chain couples TRBV7-2 to TRBJ2-2; D remains ambiguous. This CDR3 spans 14 amino acids. V shed 7 bases and J shed 1 base, with 10 bases lying between them. The germline gives CDR1 SGHTA, CDR2 FQGNSA. CDR3 sequence reads: CASNRRMNTGELFF. The CDR3 coding sequence is TGTGCCAGCAACAGACGGATGAACACCGGGGAGCTGTTTTTT.

This clone came up once. V and J are TRBV7-2 and TRBJ2-1, with D perhaps matching TRBD2 (5 bases). The CDR3 totals 19 residues. V was shortened by 4 bases and J by 4 bases, with 26 bases between the two germline ends. Germline V gene lookup returns CDR1 SGHTA and CDR2 FQGNSA. DNA of the CDR3: TGTGCCAGCAGCTCTGCGGCGGTTCCGAGCGGCCTCCGATACAATGAGCAGTTCTTC. Its protein product is CASSSAAVPSGLRYNEQFF.

The rearrangement joins TRBV6-1 to TRBJ1-2; TRBD1 aligns across 8 bases. Trimming removed 8 bases from V and 8 bases from J; junction bases left unmatched: 7. Germline V gene lookup returns CDR1 MNHNS and CDR2 SASEGT. The CDR3 loop spans 12 amino acids. The CDR3 region is CASEPGTGGYTF. The CDR3 DNA is TGTGCCAGCGAACCGGGGACAGGCGGCTACACCTTC.

J is TRBJ2-5 and V is TRBV7-2; 9 positions match TRBD1. Germline CDR1 reads SGHTA; CDR2 reads FQGNSA. With V trimmed by 4 bases and J by 5 bases, 5 bases remained unmatched. CDR3 length equals 14 residues. The CDR3 nucleotides read TGTGCCAGCAGCTACAGGGGGCGTGGGGAGACCCAGTACTTC. Translating it yields CASSYRGRGETQYF.

The chain is built from TRBV27 and TRBJ1-1; 8 nucleotides align to TRBD1. The CDR3 has 14 amino acids. Trimming cost V 7 bases and J 4 bases; bases outside gene matches: 8. Germline loops: CDR1 MNHEY, CDR2 SMNVEV (reference sequence). For the CDR3, the DNA is TGTGCCAGCACCCCCGGACAGGGAGGCACTGAAGCTTTCTTT. The encoded protein is CASTPGQGGTEAFF.